These T cell receptor beta chains were read from a single sample in a study of shared clonotypes between healthy human individuals. Profiling relied on immunoSEQ multiplex PCR, and the TCRdb table lists in-frame clones only, not all of them. This sample carries about 710,000 clones, around 73% of them seen once, and the ten largest clones take 1.5% to 2%. The source material was memory CD4+ T cells sorted from blood. The receptors stem from a woman between 25 and 40 years old in good health. CDR3s leave out the opening cysteine and the closing phenylalanine or tryptophan.

TRBV25-1 | ASSPRTLQETQY
TRBV4-1 | ASSQTGQGIAGYT
TRBV6-1 | ASSGFGGQVRYEQY
TRBV7-2 | ASSRTGTNYEQY
TRBV11-1 | ASSGRGRKSYEQY
TRBV7-6 | ASSPGPSLGGETQY
TRBV7-3 | ASSLMSGGFYNEQF
TRBV15 | ATSRQGMNTEAF
TRBV6-6 | ASSGTTQGSNQPQH
TRBV10-3 | ARRDSGRDGYT
TRBV27 | ASSLFRGGSNQPQH
TRBV28 | ASSLLGGLAGVNYEQY
TRBV7-6 | ASSLAVTGTGELF
TRBV10-3 | AISESTDTQY
TRBV19 | ASSPLGGQPQH
TRBV7-3 | ASSQNSGRSGEQF
TRBV6-5 | ASSYGDMNTEAF
TRBV7-2 | ASSLTSGISQETQY
TRBV5-4 | ASSSPRGLGTDTQY
TRBV7-9 | ASSRSGTYT
TRBV5-5 | ASSLMEKRTPRSTDTQY
TRBV19 | ASTAGLYVDGYT
TRBV7-8 | ASRNRGGNSPLH
TRBV19 | ASSNNRKLAKNIQY
TRBV27 | ASRPPAARSDTQY
TRBV6-6 | ASSYSNQGATGELF
TRBV18 | ASSPDQETQY
TRBV4-2 | ASSSNTDTQY
TRBV28 | ASSPPGGDLETQY
TRBV7-2 | ASSVGTSGEQY
TRBV30 | AWIRDPVSSEQF
TRBV2 | ASRNLADTQY
TRBV19 | ASSRLAGVRDTQY
TRBV7-2 | ASSLVGGDSGNTIY
TRBV5-1 | ASSEQAGAQETQY
TRBV7-3 | ASSSYHRGAGEAF
TRBV2 | ASSEVAGTPGYGYT
TRBV2 | ASSEAVLRNTEAF
TRBV7-9 | ASPPDQGALGANVLT
TRBV28 | ASSSLGQSPKKLF
TRBV5-1 | ASSPLIPTGGFNEQY
TRBV28 | ASSSGESGANVLT
TRBV2 | ASSETHQPQH
TRBV2 | ASRVGLAGDTQY
TRBV21-1 | ASSKHGTGYEQY
TRBV10-3 | AISRSGTGEGNTIY
TRBV6-1 | ASTEAGTLFYEQY
TRBV28 | ASSLTLGAPETQY
TRBV29-1 | SVGGGTGANEKLF
TRBV25-1 | ASSLGGEQY
TRBV9 | ASSTRDGDNSPLH
TRBV19 | ASSRAGGLYEQY
TRBV2 | ASSTGEVPETQY